These T cell receptor beta chains were read from a single sample in a study of blood T cell repertoires in COVID-19. Data came from immunoSEQ multiplex PCR; TCRdb stores just in-frame clones and leaves some out. The sample consists of 200,000 to 250,000 clones, over 80% of them appearing once. Source material: PBMCs or T cells enriched from blood (not recorded which). These receptors were obtained from a woman between 18 and 30 years old who had recovered from COVID-19. The CDR3 runs from the conserved cysteine through the conserved F or W. Fields, in order: V gene, J gene, clone size, D gene, CDR3 DNA, CDR3 protein. A D gene is named only where the DNA matches it firmly. The size entry is marked missing in some rows and otherwise reads once, few, many or a size class.

TRBV9	TRBJ2-1	once	TRBD2	TGTGCCAGCAGCCTTGAACTAGCGGACGAGGGTAATGAGCAGTTCTTC	CASSLELADEGNEQFF
TRBV20-1	TRBJ1-1	NA	NA	TGCAGTGCTAGTGGTGTGGGGGGGGACCTGATGAACACTGAAGCTTTCTTT	CSASGVGGDLMNTEAFF
TRBV29-1	TRBJ2-1	NA	NA	TGCAGCGTTAAGGGGCCGGCCCAAAAGAGCTCCTACAATGAGCAGTTCTTC	CSVKGPAQKSSYNEQFF
TRBV11-3	TRBJ2-1	NA	TRBD2	TGTGCCAGCAGCTCCCCGACTAGCGGGGGAACCGCTTACAATGAGCAGTTCTTC	CASSSPTSGGTAYNEQFF
TRBV6-5	TRBJ1-1	NA	TRBD1	TGTGCCAGCAGAACGACAGGGGTGAACACTGAAGCTTTCTTT	CASRTTGVNTEAFF
TRBV11-2	TRBJ1-6	NA	TRBD1	TGTGCCAGCAGCTTAAGACAGGGGGCCTTTTCACCCCTCCACTTT	CASSLRQGAFSPLHF
TRBV5-1	TRBJ1-1	NA	NA	TGCGCCAGCAGGACAGAAATGAACACTGAAGCTTTCTTT	CASRTEMNTEAFF
TRBV6-6	TRBJ2-1	NA	NA	TGTGCCAGCAGTTACGCCAGGTACGAGCAGTTCTTC	CASSYARYEQFF
TRBV28	TRBJ2-5	NA	NA	TGTGCCAGCAGTCCGATGGGGGGACAAGAGACCCAGTACTTC	CASSPMGGQETQYF
TRBV10-2	TRBJ2-5	NA	NA	TGCGCCAGCAGTGAGGGAGGAGAGACCCAGTACTTC	CASSEGGETQYF
TRBV2	TRBJ2-3	NA	NA	TGTGCCAGCAGCGGGAGAGACGCAGATACGCAGTATTTT	CASSGRDADTQYF
TRBV3-1/TRBV3-2	TRBJ1-2	NA	TRBD1	TGTGCCAGCAGCCAAGGACAGGGGCGTCTGTATGGCTACACCTTC	CASSQGQGRLYGYTF
TRBV28	TRBJ2-3	NA	NA	TGTGCCAGCACCACGAGCGGGAGCACAGATACGCAGTATTTT	CASTTSGSTDTQYF
TRBV7-9	TRBJ1-2	NA	NA	TGTGCCAGCAGCTTAGGGAACAGAAAATACACCTTC	CASSLGNRKYTF
TRBV4-3	TRBJ1-3	NA	NA	TGCGCCAGCAGCCAATCAGGGGCGGACTCTGGAAACACCATATATTTT	CASSQSGADSGNTIYF
TRBV27	TRBJ1-2	NA	TRBD1	TGTGCCAGCAGTTCCCAGACGACAGGGTTGTATGGCTACACCTTC	CASSSQTTGLYGYTF
TRBV4-1	TRBJ1-2	NA	TRBD1	TGCGCCAGCAGCCCCCGGGACAGGGGAAACTATGGCTACACCTTC	CASSPRDRGNYGYTF
TRBV11-3	TRBJ2-7	once	NA	TGTGCCAGCAGCTTAATCAGGGGGGACGAGCAGTACTTC	CASSLIRGDEQYF
TRBV11-2	TRBJ2-1	NA	NA	TGTGCCAGCAGCACCATCGTAGAAGAGCAGTTCTTC	CASSTIVEEQFF
TRBV5-1	TRBJ1-2	NA	TRBD1	TGCGCCAGCAGCTTGGCCGGGACAGGCGATGGCTACACCTTC	CASSLAGTGDGYTF
TRBV5-1	TRBJ1-6	NA	NA	TGCGCCAGCAGCTTGGAACCAGGGGACAATTCACCCCTCCACTTT	CASSLEPGDNSPLHF
TRBV3-1/TRBV3-2	TRBJ1-6	NA	NA	TGTGCCAGCAGCCAAGGAGCATACAGTTTAGGTTCACCCCTCCACTTT	CASSQGAYSLGSPLHF
TRBV15	TRBJ1-2	NA	NA	TGTGCCACCAGCAGAGATCGAAGCGGGGGGGAGCGCTACACCTTC	CATSRDRSGGERYTF
TRBV7-8	TRBJ1-1	many	NA	TGTGCCAGCAGCTTAGGGAGGAACACTGAAGCTTTCTTT	CASSLGRNTEAFF
TRBV7-3	TRBJ1-6	NA	NA	TGTGCCAGCAGCTTACTAGTGAATGATTCACCCCTCCACTTT	CASSLLVNDSPLHF
TRBV20-1	TRBJ1-2	NA	TRBD1	TGCAGTGCTAGTATTAGGGGACAGTACGGCTACACCTTC	CSASIRGQYGYTF
TRBV27	TRBJ1-1	once	NA	TGTGCCAGCAGTTTACAGGGTACGGGCACTGAAGCTTTCTTT	CASSLQGTGTEAFF
TRBV15	TRBJ1-1	once	NA	TGTGCCACCAGCAGAGGAACAGGTCTACTAAACACTGAAGCTTTCTTT	CATSRGTGLLNTEAFF